The 26 T cell receptor beta chains below come from one sample, sequenced in a study of blood T cell repertoires in COVID-19. Using immunoSEQ multiplex PCR, the repertoire was profiled, and TCRdb retains in-frame clones only, with some absent. The data contain about 250,000 clones, around 89% of them singletons. The sample was peripheral blood. The receptors were gathered from a woman aged 40 to 50 who had recovered from COVID-19.

The chain employs TRBV6-1 and TRBJ2-5; possible D gene TRBD2, 5 bases. The ends were cut back, 6 bases at V and 5 bases at J, with 10 bases in the middle. From germline, CDR1 is MNHNS and CDR2 SASEGT. The CDR3 is made up of 12 amino acids. CDR3 sequence (DNA): TGTGCCAGCAGGAGGGCGGAGGAGACCCAGTACTTC. This gives the protein CASRRAEETQYF.

V and J are TRBV4-1 and TRBJ1-2; 7 bases fit TRBD1. The J segment lost 4 bases and the V segment lost 0 bases, leaving 8 bases of the junction unmatched. The germline V gene has CDR1 MGHRA and CDR2 YSYEKL. This CDR3 spans 16 amino acids. CDR3 amino acids: CASSQDAEGAFYGYTF. The CDR3 region has the DNA TGCGCCAGCAGCCAAGATGCGGAGGGGGCCTTCTATGGCTACACCTTC.

Comments on this clone: A much larger clone differs by one base, so this may be a read error. Here the CDR3 reads CASSPGTYEQYF. CDR3 nucleotide sequence: TGTGCCAGCAGCCCCGGGACCTACGAGCAGTACTTC. The V gene is TRBV7-9, the J gene TRBJ2-7; TRBD2 is a possible D gene (5 bases). Germline CDR1 SEHNR, CDR2 FQNEAQ (reference sequence). V was shortened by 5 bases and J by 2 bases, with 7 bases between the two germline ends. The CDR3 spans 12 residues.

This clone showed up just a few times. The V call is TRBV24-1, the J call TRBJ1-1; tentatively, D is TRBD1 (5 bases). The CDR3 covers 14 residues. V dropped 4 bases and J dropped 5 bases, with 13 bases sitting between them. CDR1 is KGHDR and CDR2 is SFDVKD in the germline V gene. The CDR3 region has the DNA TGTGCCACCAGTGAGCCAGGGATGGAGACTGAAGCTTTCTTT. It codes for CATSEPGMETEAFF.

V usage is TRBV19 and J usage is TRBJ1-5; D is perhaps TRBD1 (6 bases). The V gene's germline CDR1 is LNHDA and CDR2 SQIVND (reference sequence). The V gene lost 7 bases and the J gene lost 2 bases, with 18 bases spanning the gap. This CDR3 spans 16 amino acids. CDR3 region: CASINGGAAGNQPQHF. The DNA of the CDR3 is TGTGCCAGTATCAATGGGGGGGCGGCGGGCAATCAGCCCCAGCATTTT.

The genes are TRBV12-3 or TRBV12-4 and TRBJ2-7; D perhaps matches TRBD2 (5 bases). Trimming removed 5 bases from V and 12 bases from J, with 17 bases in between. The CDR3 length is 12 residues. This chain's CDR3 is CASSPRGRALYF. CDR3 nucleotide sequence: TGTGCCAGCAGTCCCAGAGGGCGGGCCCTGTACTTC.

This chain uses TRBV19 with TRBJ2-1; 8 bases fit TRBD1. CDR3 length equals 12 residues. CDR1 LNHDA and CDR2 SQIVND come from the germline V gene (reference sequence). J gave up 9 bases and V 6 bases, and 4 bases lay outside the gene matches. The CDR3 DNA reads TGTGCCAGTAGCATGGACAGGGCTGAGCAGTTCTTC. Protein: CASSMDRAEQFF.

The CDR3 DNA sequence: TGTGCCACCAGTGACCGCCTCGGTGGAAACACCATATATTTT. It yields the protein CATSDRLGGNTIYF. This chain links TRBV24-1 with TRBJ1-3; D is undetermined. Germline CDR1 is KGHDR and CDR2 is SFDVKD. CDR3 length equals 14 residues. Trimming shortened V by 4 bases and J by 3 bases, and 9 bases separated the two germline ends.

The chain joins TRBV3-1 (or the pseudogene TRBV3-2) to TRBJ2-5, with 14 bases that match TRBD2. This CDR3 has 15 amino acids. The V and J ends lost 7 bases and 2 bases, in that order; junction bases with no gene match: 3. The germline V gene has CDR1 LGHDT and CDR2 YNNKEL (reference sequence). The CDR3 coding sequence is TGTGCCAGCACGACTAGCGGGAGGGGGCAAGAGACCCAGTACTTC. Translation gives CASTTSGRGQETQYF.

This sequence joins TRBV6-6 and TRBJ1-5, with D perhaps matching TRBD1 (5 bases). Germline CDR1 reads MNHNY; CDR2 reads SVGAGI (reference sequence). Trimming shortened V by 2 bases and J by 6 bases, and 14 bases separated the two germline ends. There are 15 residues in the CDR3. The CDR3 nucleotides are TGTGCCAGCAGTTACCTAACAGGAAAGGGTCAGCCCCAGCATTTT. Protein: CASSYLTGKGQPQHF.

The gene calls are TRBV6-5 and TRBJ2-7; 7 bases line up with TRBD1. Germline V gives CDR1 MNHEY, CDR2 SVGAGI. Trimming removed 2 bases from V and 3 bases from J; junction bases left unmatched: 10. This CDR3 is 16 amino acids long. The CDR3 DNA is TGTGCCAGCAGTTACCGGTCGGGACAGTCGATCTACGAGCAGTACTTC. Amino acid sequence: CASSYRSGQSIYEQYF.

In its sample, this clone was seen once. The chain links TRBV23-1 to TRBJ2-2, with 10 bases lining up with TRBD1. TRBV23-1 is labeled an ORF, and its function is uncertain. The CDR3 is 15 amino acids. V lost 7 bases and J lost 6; bases outside the gene matches: 8. CDR3 loop: CASTPGQGTSGELFF. CDR3 nucleotides: TGCGCCAGCACCCCGGGACAGGGGACGTCCGGGGAGCTGTTTTTT.

J is TRBJ1-2 and V is TRBV19; 10 positions agree with TRBD1. The CDR3 length is 14 residues. From germline, CDR1 is LNHDA and CDR2 SQIVND (reference sequence). The J segment lost 8 bases and the V segment lost 4 bases, leaving 7 bases of the junction unmatched. The CDR3 sequence: CASSTTGGAGGYTF. CDR3 bases: TGTGCCAGTAGTACGACAGGGGGCGCAGGGGGCTACACCTTC.

The chain employs TRBV25-1 and TRBJ1-5; TRBD1 matches 7 bases. This CDR3 is 16 amino acids long. Germline lookup yields CDR1 MGHDK and CDR2 SYGVNS. The ends lost 0 bases at V and 4 bases at J; junction bases unmatched: 6. CDR3 amino acids: CASSEYGYRGNQPQHF. Here the CDR3 DNA reads TGTGCCAGCAGTGAATACGGGTACAGGGGAAATCAGCCCCAGCATTTT.

This clone was recorded once. V gene TRBV29-1 combines with J gene TRBJ1-2; no clear D. CDR1 and CDR2 (germline): SQVTM, ANQGSEA. The V end was cut by 4 bases, the J end by 4 bases, with 10 bases between. The CDR3 is 12 residues long. The CDR3 is CSVGGSAYGYTF. CDR3 nucleotide sequence: TGCAGCGTTGGCGGGAGTGCCTATGGCTACACCTTC.

V and J are TRBV24-1 and TRBJ1-2; D is unresolved. CDR1 is KGHDR, CDR2 SFDVKD, per germline. Trimming stripped 3 bases from V and 8 bases from J, with 9 bases between. The CDR3 spans 12 residues. This CDR3 is CATSDGLKGYTF. CDR3 DNA sequence: TGTGCCACCAGTGATGGCCTCAAGGGCTACACCTTC.

The chain carries TRBV6-4 and TRBJ1-2; 9 bases line up with TRBD1. With V trimmed by 6 bases and J by 4 bases, 9 bases remained unmatched. Germline lookup yields CDR1 MRHNA and CDR2 SNTAGT. This CDR3 region has 15 residues. The CDR3 loop is CASRTTGGGSYGYTF. In DNA, the CDR3 is TGTGCCAGCAGGACTACAGGGGGCGGGAGCTATGGCTACACCTTC.

This clone came up once. The CDR3 sequence is CASSPTGGSPDTQYF. In nucleotides, the CDR3 is TGCGCCAGCAGCCCAACCGGCGGGAGCCCAGATACGCAGTATTTT. This chain uses TRBV5-1 with TRBJ2-3, with 7 bases that match TRBD2. The CDR3 sequence is 15 residues long. V shed 4 bases and J 4 bases; nucleotides not matched to a gene: 9. Germline CDR1 reads SGHRS; CDR2 reads YFSETQ.

The J gene is TRBJ2-1, the V gene TRBV25-1; 13 nucleotides agree with TRBD2. The CDR3 is 17 amino acids. Germline CDR1 is MGHDK and CDR2 is SYGVNS. The J segment lost 8 bases and the V segment lost 8 bases, leaving 15 bases of the junction unmatched. This chain's CDR3 is CASGPLGLAGAEDEQFF. CDR3 coding DNA: TGTGCCAGCGGGCCTCTAGGACTAGCGGGAGCTGAGGATGAGCAGTTCTTC.

This clone is a singleton in its sample. The chain is built from TRBV15 and TRBJ2-6, with D perhaps matching TRBD1 (8 bases). The CDR3 length is 16 residues. The ends were cut back, 7 bases at V and 2 bases at J, with 15 bases in the middle. Germline loops: CDR1 LNHNV, CDR2 YYDKDF (reference sequence). The DNA of the CDR3 is TGTGCCACCACCCCACAGGGGGGGGCTGGGGCCAACGTCCTGACTTTC. Amino acid sequence: CATTPQGGAGANVLTF.

This sequence joins TRBV7-8 and TRBJ2-1, with a tentative D call TRBD2 (5 bases). Germline values: CDR1 SGHVS, CDR2 FQNEAQ. The CDR3 length is 15 residues. The ends were cut back, 5 bases at V and 8 bases at J, with 19 bases in the middle. This CDR3 reads CASSPSRAGPHEQFF. DNA for the CDR3: TGTGCCAGCAGCCCCAGTAGGGCGGGTCCCCATGAGCAGTTCTTC.

The chain recombines TRBV27 with TRBJ1-5; 9 bases line up with TRBD1. Germline CDR1 MNHEY, CDR2 SMNVEV (reference sequence). The CDR3 length is 15 residues. V was pared by 3 bases and J by 6 bases, with 6 bases of the junction left unmatched. The chain's CDR3 is CASSFYRGQGQPQHF. In DNA, the CDR3 is TGTGCCAGCAGTTTCTATAGGGGACAGGGTCAGCCCCAGCATTTT.

This rearrangement joins TRBV7-2 to TRBJ1-2; maybe TRBD1 (5 bases). Germline V lookup: CDR1 SGHTA, CDR2 FQGNSA. V was pared by 3 bases and J by 8 bases, with 13 bases between. CDR3 length: 13 residues. CDR3 loop: CASSLVGGTGYTF. Here the CDR3 DNA reads TGTGCCAGCAGCTTGGTGGGGGGGACGGGCTACACCTTC.

The rearrangement joins TRBV9 to TRBJ2-6; D remains ambiguous. V was shortened by 0 bases and J by 0 bases, with 10 bases between the two germline ends. CDR3 length: 17 residues. Germline values: CDR1 SGDLS, CDR2 YYNGEE. This chain's CDR3 is CASSVALADSGANVLTF. The CDR3 region has the DNA TGTGCCAGCAGCGTAGCTTTGGCAGACTCTGGGGCCAACGTCCTGACTTTC.

The chain links TRBV30 to TRBJ1-1; a possible D gene is TRBD1 (6 bases). From germline, CDR1 is GTSNPN and CDR2 SVGIG (reference sequence). CDR3 length: 13 residues. Between the trimmed V and J ends, which lost 3 bases and 10 bases, there was a span of 18 bases. CDR3 nucleotides: TGTGCCTGGAGCCGCACACAGGGTTTACGAGCTTTCTTT. Translation gives CAWSRTQGLRAFF. Full variable domain (rest looked up from reference TRBV30 and TRBJ1-1): SQTIHQWPATLVQPVGSPLSLECTVEGTSNPNLYWYRQAAGRGLQLLFYSVGIGQISSEVPQNLSASRPQDRQFILSSKKLLLSDSGFYLCAWSRTQGLRAFFGQGTRLTVV.

The chain is built from TRBV5-1 and TRBJ1-6; 7 bases fit TRBD1. CDR1 is SGHRS, CDR2 YFSETQ, per germline. The CDR3 runs to 16 residues. With V trimmed by 0 bases and J by 2 bases, 2 bases remained unmatched. The CDR3 sequence: CASSLDGTAYNSPLHF. In DNA, the CDR3 is TGCGCCAGCAGCTTGGATGGGACAGCCTATAATTCACCCCTCCACTTT.